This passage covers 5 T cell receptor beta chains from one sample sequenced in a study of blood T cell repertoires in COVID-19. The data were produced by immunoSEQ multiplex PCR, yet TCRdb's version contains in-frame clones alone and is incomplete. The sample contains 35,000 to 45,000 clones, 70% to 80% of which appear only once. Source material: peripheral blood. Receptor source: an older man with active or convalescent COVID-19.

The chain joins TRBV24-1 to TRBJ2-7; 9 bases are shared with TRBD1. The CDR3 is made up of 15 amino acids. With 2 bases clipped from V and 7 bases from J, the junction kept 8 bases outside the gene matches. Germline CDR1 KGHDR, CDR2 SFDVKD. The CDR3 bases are TGTGCCACCAGTGATTCCTGGGACAGGGCTTCGGAGCAGTACTTC. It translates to CATSDSWDRASEQYF.

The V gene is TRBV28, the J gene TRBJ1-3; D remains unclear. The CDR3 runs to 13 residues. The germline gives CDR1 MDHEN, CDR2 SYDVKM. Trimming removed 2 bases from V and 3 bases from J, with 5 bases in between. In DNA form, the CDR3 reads TGTGCCAGCAGTTTAATCTATGGAAACACCATATATTTT. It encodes CASSLIYGNTIYF.

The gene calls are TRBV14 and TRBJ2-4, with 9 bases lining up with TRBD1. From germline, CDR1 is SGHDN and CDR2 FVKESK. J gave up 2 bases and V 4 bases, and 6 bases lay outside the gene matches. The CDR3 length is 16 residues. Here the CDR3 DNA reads TGTGCCAGCAGCCGATGGACAGGGGTAACCAAAAACATTCAGTACTTC. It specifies CASSRWTGVTKNIQYF.

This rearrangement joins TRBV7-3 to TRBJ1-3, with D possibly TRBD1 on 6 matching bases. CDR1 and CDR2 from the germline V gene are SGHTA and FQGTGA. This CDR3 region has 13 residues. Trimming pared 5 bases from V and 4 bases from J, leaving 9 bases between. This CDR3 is CASSRGGGNTIYF. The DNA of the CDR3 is TGTGCCAGCAGCCGAGGGGGAGGAAACACCATATATTTT.

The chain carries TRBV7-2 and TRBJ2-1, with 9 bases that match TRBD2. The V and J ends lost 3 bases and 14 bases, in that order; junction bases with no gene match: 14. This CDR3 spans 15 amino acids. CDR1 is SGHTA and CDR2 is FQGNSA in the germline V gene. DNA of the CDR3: TGTGCCAGCAGCTTTAGGTCGAGTAGCGGGGGAACGAAGTTCTTC. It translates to CASSFRSSSGGTKFF.